The present TCR beta chain was sequenced within a study of graft-versus-host responses after intestinal transplantation. Overall study context: Transplant types were multivisceral, liver-intestinal, or isolated intestinal.

The V gene's germline CDR1 is SEHNR and CDR2 FQNEAQ (reference sequence). This CDR3 is built from 14 residues. The V segment lost 5 bases and the J segment 2 bases; nucleotides outside the gene matches: 3. Assay: immunoSEQ multiplex PCR; the TCRdb copy retains only in-frame clones and omits some. The sample shows some 8,200 clones, roughly 92% of them seen only once. The sequenced sample was PBMCs, obtained around 31 days after intestinal transplant. The rearrangement joins TRBV7-9 to TRBJ1-5; the match to TRBD1 covers 7 bases. The clonotype originates from a human patient who received an intestinal transplant, so some T cells may come from the graft donor. Here the CDR3 reads CASSKGQRNQPQHF. CDR3 DNA: TGTGCCAGCAGCAAGGGACAGCGCAATCAGCCCCAGCATTTT.